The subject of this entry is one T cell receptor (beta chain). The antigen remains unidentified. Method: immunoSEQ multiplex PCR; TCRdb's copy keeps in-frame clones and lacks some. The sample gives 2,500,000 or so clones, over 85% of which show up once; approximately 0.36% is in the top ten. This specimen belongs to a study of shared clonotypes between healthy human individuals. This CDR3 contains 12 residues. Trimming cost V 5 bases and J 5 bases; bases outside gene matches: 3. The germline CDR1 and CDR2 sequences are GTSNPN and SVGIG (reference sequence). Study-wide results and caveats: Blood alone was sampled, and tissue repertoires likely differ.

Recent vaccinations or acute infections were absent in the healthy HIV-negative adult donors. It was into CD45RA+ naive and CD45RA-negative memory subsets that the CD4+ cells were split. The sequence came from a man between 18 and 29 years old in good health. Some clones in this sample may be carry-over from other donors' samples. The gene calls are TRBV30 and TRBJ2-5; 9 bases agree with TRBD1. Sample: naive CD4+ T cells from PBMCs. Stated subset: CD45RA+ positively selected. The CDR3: CAWLTGGETQYF. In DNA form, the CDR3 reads TGTGCCTGGTTGACAGGGGGGGAGACCCAGTACTTC.